The entry below describes one T cell receptor (beta chain). Antigen specificity is unknown. Here immunoSEQ multiplex PCR was the method, and the copy in TCRdb shows in-frame clones only, minus some. The repertoire consists of about 140,000 clones, with approximately 95% occurring once and the leading ten covering around 0.9%. This entry belongs to a study of T cell responses to AZD1222 COVID-19 vaccine. General observations from the study: Donor demographics were predominantly white British with a female majority; clonal diversity may be underestimated. Spike regions recognized by vaccine-associated CD4 TCRs spanned the protein, led by 160-218 and 743-854.

The TCR originated in an adult in good health. The material sequenced was peripheral blood, taken on day 0 of MenACWY control vaccination.

CDR3 amino acids: CATSRGGDLYGYTF. CDR3 bases: TGTGCCACCAGCAGAGGGGGCGACCTCTATGGCTACACCTTC. The chain has TRBV15 and TRBJ1-2, with D maybe TRBD1 (5 bases). Trimming removed 1 base from V and 4 bases from J, with 10 bases in between. CDR1 LNHNV and CDR2 YYDKDF come from the germline V gene (reference sequence). This CDR3 comprises 14 residues.